One and the same sample provided the 8 T cell receptor beta chains below, sequenced in a study of T cells in Graves' hyperthyroidism and ophthalmopathy. The TCR beta CDR3 regions underwent amplification using RNA transcripts as the source. First-round RT-PCR with HTBI primers amplified the TCR CDR3 region. TCRdb reprocessed the multiplex PCR reads with MiXCR, giving one entry per CDR3 protein. Of under 350,000 distinct CDR3 sequences detected, over 20% appear once; the ten largest clones hold about 50%. Input material: blood. Receptor source: a woman aged 50 to 65 with Graves' hyperthyroidism.

This clonotype was seen only a few times. This chain connects TRBV5-1 to TRBJ1-2, with 8 bases that match TRBD1. The V and J ends lost 4 bases and 7 bases, in that order; junction bases with no gene match: 9. Germline CDR1 reads SGHRS; CDR2 reads YFSETQ. The CDR3 loop spans 14 amino acids. CDR3 sequence (DNA): TGCGCCAGCAGCCCCGACAGGGGAGGGACTGGCTACACCTTC. The encoded protein is CASSPDRGGTGYTF.

Ten or more counts support this clonotype. V is TRBV5-5 and J is TRBJ1-5, with unresolved D. Trimming left V 0 bases short and J 2 bases short, with 9 bases between. The CDR3 contains 15 residues. Per the germline V gene, CDR1 is SGHKS and CDR2 is YYEKEE (reference sequence). CDR3 nucleotides: TGTGCCAGCAGCTTGGGGGGTAGGGGCAATCAGCCCCAGCATTTT. It is translated as CASSLGGRGNQPQHF.

The rearrangement uses TRBV19 and TRBJ2-2, with D perhaps TRBD1 or TRBD2 (5 bases each). The length of the CDR3 is 17 residues. The germline V gene encodes CDR1 LNHDA and CDR2 SQIVND (reference sequence). Trimming took 7 bases from V and 9 from J, leaving 27 bases between them. CDR3 amino acids: CASNMDRDRSVSRELFF. The CDR3 DNA reads as TGTGCCAGTAACATGGACCGGGACCGGTCGGTGAGCCGGGAGCTGTTTTTT.

This clonotype showed up many times. This chain connects TRBV20-1 to TRBJ2-7, with 15 bases aligning to TRBD2. CDR3 length: 16 amino acids. The germline gives CDR1 DFQATT, CDR2 SNEGSKA (reference sequence). Trimming removed 4 bases from V and 4 bases from J; junction bases left unmatched: 8. The CDR3 coding sequence is TGCAGTGCTATCCCGACAGGGACTAGCGGGAGGTACGAGCAGTACTTC. This gives the protein CSAIPTGTSGRYEQYF.

The chain has TRBV25-1 and TRBJ2-1, with unresolved D. Per the germline V gene, CDR1 is MGHDK and CDR2 is SYGVNS. Trimming removed 3 bases from V and 5 bases from J, with 14 bases in between. The CDR3 runs to 15 residues. In DNA form, the CDR3 reads TGTGCCAGCAGTGATGCAATGCATTTGGACAATGAGCAGTTCTTC. Protein product: CASSDAMHLDNEQFF.

This clonotype has at least ten counts. The J gene is TRBJ2-3, the V gene TRBV12-3 or TRBV12-4; unclear D gene. Trimming pared 5 bases from V and 1 base from J, leaving 13 bases between. The CDR3 covers 15 residues. CDR3: CASSNGLVGTDTQYF. The CDR3 region has the DNA TGTGCCAGCAGTAATGGCCTGGTGGGCACAGATACGCAGTATTTT.

This clonotype was observed at least ten times. Here the CDR3 reads CASSTSGGVSTDTQYF. In DNA, the CDR3 is TGTGCCAGCAGTACTAGCGGGGGGGTGAGCACAGATACGCAGTATTTT. The chain links TRBV6-1 to TRBJ2-3; the match to TRBD2 covers 13 bases. V was pared by 5 bases and J by 0 bases, with 2 bases of the junction left unmatched. Germline CDR1 is MNHNS and CDR2 is SASEGT. The CDR3 sequence is 16 residues long.

The chain is built from TRBV10-3 and TRBJ1-1, with D uncertain. Germline assignment: CDR1 ENHRY and CDR2 SYGVKD. Trimming left V 5 bases short and J 4 bases short, with 11 bases between. This CDR3 has 13 residues. For the CDR3, the DNA is TGTGCCATCAGTCCCCGGGAGGGCACTGAAGCTTTCTTT. Its translation is CAISPREGTEAFF.